A selection of T cell receptor beta chains follows, all from one sample in a study of T-cell memory formation after mild COVID-19. TCRdb fed the 5' RACE reads into MiXCR, producing one record per CDR3 protein. The table lists about 290,000 distinct CDR3 sequences, approximately 15% of them singletons. The sample comprised PBMCs or a T cell subset sorted from them (not recorded which). The receptors were sampled from a man between 18 and 29 years old who had mild COVID-19 (a few samples of this study predate the infection). Cell type and time point are not known. CDR3s include the opening cysteine and the closing phenylalanine or tryptophan. A D gene is named only where the DNA matches it firmly. Clone size is shown for a subset of rows, as once, few, many or a class of expanded clone.

J | D | size | V | CDR3 | DNA
TRBJ2-2 | NA | few | TRBV25-1 | CASSGPPQGGTGELFF | TGTGCCAGCAGTGGGCCCCCCCAGGGGGGCACCGGGGAGCTGTTTTTT
TRBJ2-3 | TRBD1 | NA | TRBV2 | CASRPGQGADTQYF | TGTGCCAGCAGGCCTGGACAGGGCGCAGATACGCAGTATTTT
TRBJ2-2 | NA | many | TRBV12-3/TRBV12-4 | CASEAGELFF | TGTGCCAGCGAAGCCGGGGAGCTGTTTTTT
TRBJ2-5 | TRBD2 | NA | TRBV4-2 | CASSQAAGTSDETQYF | TGTGCCAGCAGCCAAGCGGCCGGGACTAGCGATGAGACCCAGTACTTC
TRBJ2-6 | TRBD2 | few | TRBV25-1 | CASSAGGHGANVLTF | TGTGCCAGCAGTGCGGGAGGGCACGGGGCCAACGTCCTGACTTTC
TRBJ1-6 | NA | NA | TRBV11-2 | CASSLQGGSSPLHF | TGTGCCAGCAGCTTACAAGGGGGATCTTCACCCCTCCACTTT
TRBJ2-2 | NA | few | TRBV6-2/TRBV6-3 | CASSYMLADGELFF | TGTGCCAGCAGTTATATGTTGGCGGACGGGGAGCTGTTTTTT
TRBJ2-1 | NA | few | TRBV7-6 | CASSPPPGVEQFF | TGTGCCAGCAGCCCCCCCCCGGGGGTGGAGCAGTTCTTC
TRBJ2-5 | NA | few | TRBV24-1 | CATSDYQETQYF | TGTGCCACCAGTGATTACCAAGAGACCCAGTACTTC
TRBJ2-3 | TRBD2 | many | TRBV5-8 | CASSPGLAGVDTQYF | TGTGCCAGCAGCCCGGGACTAGCGGGGGTGGATACGCAGTATTTT
TRBJ1-1 | NA | few | TRBV5-1 | CASSKRTDQNTEAFF | TGCGCCAGCAGCAAGAGGACGGACCAGAACACTGAAGCTTTCTTT
TRBJ2-1 | TRBD2 | NA | TRBV7-2 | CASSRNLAGGYNEQFF | TGTGCCAGCAGCAGAAACCTAGCGGGGGGGTACAATGAGCAGTTCTTC
TRBJ2-5 | TRBD2 | NA | TRBV6-2/TRBV6-3 | CASRGLAGEETQYF | TGTGCCAGCAGGGGACTAGCGGGTGAAGAGACCCAGTACTTC
TRBJ2-5 | NA | many | TRBV4-1 | CASSQEETRGHRVETQYF | TGCGCCAGCAGCCAAGAGGAAACGAGGGGACATCGTGTAGAGACCCAGTACTTC
TRBJ1-5 | NA | few | TRBV20-1 | CSARGVGGYQPQHF | TGCAGTGCTAGAGGGGTAGGGGGGTATCAGCCCCAGCATTTT
TRBJ2-2 | NA | NA | TRBV6-2/TRBV6-3 | CASSYSDSNTGELFF | TGTGCCAGCAGTTACTCGGACTCGAACACCGGGGAGCTGTTTTTT
TRBJ1-6 | NA | once | TRBV12-3/TRBV12-4 | CASSLSRVNSPLHF | TGTGCCAGCAGTTTATCCAGGGTCAATTCACCCCTCCACTTT
TRBJ2-5 | TRBD2 | NA | TRBV5-1 | CASSLAPTSGEETQYF | TGCGCCAGCAGCTTGGCCCCGACTAGCGGGGAAGAGACCCAGTACTTC
TRBJ2-7 | NA | many | TRBV4-3 | CASSRGHGDRSYEQYF | TGCGCCAGCAGCCGCGGACACGGGGACCGCTCCTACGAGCAGTACTTC
TRBJ1-1 | NA | NA | TRBV20-1 | CSARDRTAAEAFF | TGCAGTGCTAGAGATCGAACAGCTGCTGAAGCTTTCTTT
TRBJ2-4 | NA | few | TRBV28 | CASSLDSGDAIQYF | TGTGCCAGCAGTTTAGATTCAGGGGACGCCATTCAGTACTTC
TRBJ2-3 | NA | few | TRBV4-3 | CASSQEYRTSTDTQYF | TGCGCCAGCAGCCAAGAATACAGAACTAGCACAGATACGCAGTATTTT
TRBJ1-2 | TRBD1 | few | TRBV12-3/TRBV12-4 | CASSLWDRGNYGYTF | TGTGCCAGCAGTTTGTGGGACAGGGGAAACTATGGCTACACCTTC
TRBJ1-2 | NA | NA | TRBV27 | CASRIAGAVSNYGYTF | TGTGCCAGCAGGATTGCAGGGGCAGTATCGAACTATGGCTACACCTTC
TRBJ1-2 | NA | few | TRBV6-1 | CASSERGARGYTF | TGTGCCAGCAGTGAACGGGGCGCGAGGGGCTACACCTTC
TRBJ1-2 | TRBD1 | NA | TRBV12-3/TRBV12-4 | CASSLTGVPSRGYTF | TGTGCCAGCAGTTTAACAGGGGTCCCGTCCCGTGGCTACACCTTC
TRBJ1-1 | NA | few | TRBV15 | CATSRDPAGGAFF | TGTGCCACCAGCAGAGATCCGGCGGGGGGAGCTTTCTTT
TRBJ1-4 | NA | many | TRBV20-1 | CSAREATNEKLFF | TGCAGTGCTAGGGAGGCAACTAATGAAAAACTGTTTTTT
TRBJ2-7 | NA | NA | TRBV10-3 | CAISVESSYEQYF | TGTGCCATCAGTGTGGAGAGCTCCTACGAGCAGTACTTC
TRBJ1-1 | NA | NA | TRBV6-2/TRBV6-3 | CASSYYTREKAFF | TGTGCCAGCAGTTACTATACCAGGGAGAAAGCTTTCTTT
TRBJ2-3 | TRBD2 | NA | TRBV29-1 | CSVEDRSGVLDTQYF | TGCAGCGTTGAAGATCGTAGCGGGGTACTAGATACGCAGTATTTT
TRBJ2-2 | TRBD2 | NA | TRBV6-6 | CASIPRLGGIGELFF | TGTGCCAGCATTCCCCGGCTCGGGGGGATCGGGGAGCTGTTTTTT
TRBJ1-5 | NA | NA | TRBV7-2 | CASSSMGGSQQPQHF | TGTGCCAGCAGCTCGATGGGGGGATCGCAACAGCCCCAGCATTTT
TRBJ2-2 | NA | few | TRBV24-1 | CATSDHRDKRTGELFF | TGTGCCACCAGTGATCACCGGGACAAACGAACCGGGGAGCTGTTTTTT
TRBJ2-1 | TRBD2 | NA | TRBV6-5 | CASTIGRGGGNEQFF | TGTGCCAGCACCATCGGGAGGGGGGGCGGCAATGAGCAGTTCTTC
TRBJ1-2 | NA | NA | TRBV7-6 | CASSLLTAGTYGYTF | TGTGCCAGCAGCTTATTAACGGCAGGGACCTATGGCTACACCTTC
TRBJ2-1 | TRBD2 | NA | TRBV27 | CASGPRLAGDNEQFF | TGTGCCAGCGGGCCTCGGCTAGCGGGAGACAATGAGCAGTTCTTC